Listed here is a single T cell receptor beta chain. A much larger clone lies one base from this, so it may be a read error. Germline values: CDR1 SGHNT, CDR2 YYREEE (reference sequence). The CDR3 spans 14 residues. V was pared by 4 bases and J by 2 bases, with 4 bases of the junction left unmatched. The data belong to a study of blood T cells in healthy people across ages. Combining a sample-barcoded 5' primer with a J-beta primer mix, a second PCR ran for 7 to 11 cycles. From the 5' RACE reads, TCRdb called clonotypes with MiXCR, one entry per CDR3 protein. Of about 970,000 distinct CDR3 sequences detected, 51% appear once; the ten largest clones hold around 21%.

Sequences were obtained from blood. This TCR came from a woman in her fifties or sixties in good health. This chain connects TRBV5-4 to TRBJ2-7; TRBD1 matches 9 bases. The CDR3 region is CASSRWDRAYEQYF. DNA for the CDR3: TGTGCCAGCAGCCGCTGGGACAGGGCCTACGAGCAGTACTTC.